This record looks at one T cell receptor (beta chain) sequence and its context. Based on CD45RO/CCR7/CD25/CD127/CD95/CD27, CD4+ regulatory, stem cell-like memory, naive and central memory cells were sorted. The data originate from a study of beta chain features in type 1 diabetes. For the study at large: Across the samples, roughly 98,000,000 sorted cells were examined in total.

Trimming cost V 4 bases and J 12 bases, with 10 bases left between them. Germline V gene lookup returns CDR1 SNHLY and CDR2 FYNNEI. CDR3 size: 12 residues. The investigators reverse transcribed all of the isolated RNA, so they sequenced expressed TCRB transcripts. Data came from immunoSEQ multiplex PCR; TCRdb stores just in-frame clones and leaves some out. The repertoire holds hundreds of thousands of clones, with 10% to 15% as singletons. Input material: naive CD4+ T cells from blood. The genes are TRBV2 and TRBJ1-6; the D gene is possibly TRBD1 (6 bases). This TCR was sampled from a man between 18 and 29 years old in good health. Here the CDR3 reads CASSVNRVPLHF. Written as DNA, the CDR3 is TGTGCCAGCAGTGTGAACAGGGTACCCCTCCACTTT.